This T cell receptor beta chain emerged from a study of CD8+CD57+ T cells in acquired aplastic anemia. Study-level information: The DNA of sorted CD4+ and CD8+ cells averaged roughly 3 ug. An average of roughly 11 million reads for CD4+ cells was obtained from healthy donors.

The ends lost 0 bases at V and 5 bases at J; junction bases unmatched: 8. Germline CDR1 reads ENHRY; CDR2 reads SYGVKD. The CDR3 spans 16 residues. This clonotype was seen only once. Its antigen remains unidentified. Findings and limits, study-wide: Statistical testing detected no significant gap in CD8+ Simpson's diversity between patients and controls. Found in both controls and patients were almost 30 CD8+ CDR3 sequences.

The template used for profiling TCR beta VDJ and CDR3 was genomic DNA. Via MiXCR, TCRdb re-called the reads, giving one row per CDR3 protein. The sample holds approximately 160,000 distinct CDR3 sequences; just under 45% are singletons and the top ten take 0.9% to 1.2%. Material: sorted CD4+, CD8+, or CD8+CD57+ T cells (not recorded which) from PBMCs. This sequence originates from a human donor in good health. V and J are TRBV10-3 and TRBJ2-7, with TRBD1 identical over 9 bases. The CDR3 DNA sequence: TGTGCCATCAGTGAGTCGATGGGACAGGGACTGCACGAGCAGTACTTC. Translating it yields CAISESMGQGLHEQYF.